This TCR beta chain is drawn from a study of OX40 agonist ivuxolimab in advanced cancers. Whole-study context: At doses from 0.01 to 10 mg/kg, patients were given intravenous ivuxolimab every 2 weeks.

Germline CDR1 reads LNHDA; CDR2 reads SQIVND (reference sequence). The CDR3 spans 14 residues. V was cut by 3 bases and J by 1 base, with 6 bases left in between. As concerns this clone: What it recognizes is unknown.

Study results and caveats: At 0.1 to 3.0 mg/kg and by week 6, clonal expansion occurred in CD4+ and CD8+ blood T cells.

Profiled with immunoSEQ multiplex PCR; TCRdb holds only in-frame clones, not every one. The profile shows tens of thousands of clones, 88% of them singletons. The source was CD4+ or CD8+ T cells sorted from blood, collected in a trial of the OX40 agonist ivuxolimab. This TCR was sampled from an adult with an advanced solid tumor such as melanoma, head and neck, liver or kidney cancer. The chain joins TRBV19 to TRBJ2-2, with D unresolved. This CDR3 reads CASSIVENTGELFF. In DNA form, the CDR3 reads TGTGCCAGTAGTATTGTCGAGAACACCGGGGAGCTGTTTTTT.